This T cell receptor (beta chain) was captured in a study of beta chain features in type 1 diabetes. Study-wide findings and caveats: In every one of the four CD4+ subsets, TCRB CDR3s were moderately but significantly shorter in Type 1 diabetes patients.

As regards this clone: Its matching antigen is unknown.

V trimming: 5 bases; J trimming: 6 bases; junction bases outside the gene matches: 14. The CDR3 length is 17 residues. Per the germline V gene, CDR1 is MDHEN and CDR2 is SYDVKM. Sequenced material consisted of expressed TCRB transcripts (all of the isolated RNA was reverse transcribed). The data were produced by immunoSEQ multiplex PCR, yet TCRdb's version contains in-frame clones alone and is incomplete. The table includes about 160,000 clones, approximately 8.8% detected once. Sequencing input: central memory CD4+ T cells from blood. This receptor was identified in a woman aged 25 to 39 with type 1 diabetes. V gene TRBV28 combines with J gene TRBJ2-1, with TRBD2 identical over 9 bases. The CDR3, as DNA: TGTGCCAGCAGTCTCCCTAGCGGGGATCGATTAGGCAATGAGCAGTTCTTC. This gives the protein CASSLPSGDRLGNEQFF.